This T cell receptor (beta chain) was found in a study of T cells in Graves' hyperthyroidism and ophthalmopathy. Study observations and caveats: Appearing also in blood were most of the thyroid clonotypes expanded above 0.001.

This clonotype was seen ten or more times. Its target is unknown. The CDR3 is 14 residues long. Looked up from germline, CDR1 is SGHVS and CDR2 is FQNEAQ. The ends lost 4 bases at V and 4 bases at J; junction bases unmatched: 5. Amplification of TCR beta CDR3 regions was performed using RNA transcripts as template. The HTBI primer set was used in a first-round RT-PCR of the TCR CDR3. MiXCR, applied by TCRdb to the multiplex PCR reads, yields one record per CDR3 protein. Of about 410,000 distinct CDR3 sequences listed, over 12% are singletons. This rearrangement joins TRBV7-8 to TRBJ2-7, with TRBD1 identical over 9 bases. Sequences were obtained from blood. The origin of this receptor is a young man with Graves' ophthalmopathy. The chain's CDR3 is CASSYPGTGYEQYF. DNA of the CDR3: TGTGCCAGCAGCTACCCCGGGACAGGGTACGAGCAGTACTTC.